Each of the 18 T cell receptor beta chains below was sequenced from the same sample in a study of cytomegalovirus exposure and HLA in healthy donors. Libraries were prepared by immunoSEQ multiplex PCR; TCRdb keeps only in-frame clonotypes and omits some of them. The sample lists roughly 300,000 clones; around 87% were seen once. The sample taken for sequencing was PBMCs. All receptors come from a woman aged 18 to 35 in good health and CMV-seronegative.

In this sample, this clone turned up once. This chain joins TRBV27 and TRBJ1-1; 7 bases agree with TRBD1. Germline V gene sequence: CDR1 MNHEY, CDR2 SMNVEV (reference sequence). Germline trimming cut 6 bases from V and 11 bases from J; bases unmatched to any gene: 12. The CDR3 is 13 residues long. In nucleotides, the CDR3 is TGTGCCAGCAGCCTAAGCCGACAGGGCTCCGCTTTCTTT. Protein sequence: CASSLSRQGSAFF.

As regards this clone: This CDR3 is also generated by other DNA sequences in the sample. The V gene is TRBV9, the J gene TRBJ2-7; D is unresolved. The germline gives CDR1 SGDLS, CDR2 YYNGEE. The V end lost 3 bases, the J end lost 4 bases, and 5 bases lay between the germline ends. This CDR3 spans 11 amino acids. This CDR3 is CASSAGYEQYF. In nucleotides, the CDR3 is TGTGCCAGCAGCGCAGGATACGAGCAGTACTTC.

V usage is TRBV6-5 and J usage is TRBJ2-7; TRBD2 is a possible D gene (6 bases). Per germline, CDR1 MNHEY and CDR2 SVGAGI. The CDR3 runs to 16 residues. V was trimmed by 4 bases and J by 5 bases, leaving 21 bases between them. This CDR3 is CASSSRYPGPSDEQYF. Written as DNA, the CDR3 is TGTGCCAGCAGTTCTAGATATCCGGGGCCTAGCGACGAGCAGTACTTC.

The chain has TRBV6-4 and TRBJ2-7, with 11 nucleotides matching TRBD1. This CDR3 is built from 16 residues. From germline, CDR1 is MRHNA and CDR2 SNTAGT. Trimming removed 2 bases from V and 2 bases from J; junction bases left unmatched: 5. CDR3 nucleotides: TGTGCCAGCAGTGACACGCCGGACAGGGGGCCCTACGAGCAGTACTTC. Amino acid sequence: CASSDTPDRGPYEQYF.

The rearrangement links TRBV5-1 to TRBJ2-1; 9 bases are shared with TRBD1. The V segment lost 3 bases and the J segment 5 bases; nucleotides outside the gene matches: 12. Germline V gene data show CDR1 as SGHRS and CDR2 as YFSETQ. The CDR3 is 17 amino acids. The CDR3 bases are TGCGCCAGCAGCTCTCTCGTAGGACAGGGGCACCACAATGAGCAGTTCTTC. It specifies CASSSLVGQGHHNEQFF.

The rearrangement joins TRBV5-5 to TRBJ1-1, with D hard to call. Germline V gene data show CDR1 as SGHKS and CDR2 as YYEKEE (reference sequence). Trimming removed 4 bases at V and 1 base at J, with 11 bases between. This CDR3 has 14 residues. The CDR3 sequence is CASSPVRQNTEAFF. The CDR3 DNA reads as TGTGCCAGCAGCCCGGTGAGGCAGAACACTGAAGCTTTCTTT.

The chain links TRBV4-3 to TRBJ1-3, with D possibly TRBD1 on 6 matching bases. This CDR3 spans 16 amino acids. V was pared by 4 bases and J by 2 bases, with 15 bases between. Germline-derived CDR1 and CDR2 are LGHNA and YSLEER. The CDR3 DNA sequence: TGCGCCAGCAGCCCAGGGGTCGGGGGGACTGGAAACACCATATATTTT. The encoded protein is CASSPGVGGTGNTIYF.

The gene calls are TRBV28 and TRBJ1-5; a weak D match, TRBD1 (5 bases). The CDR3 spans 13 residues. Trimming cost V 5 bases and J 6 bases, with 11 bases left between them. The germline V gene has CDR1 MDHEN and CDR2 SYDVKM. The CDR3 region is CASSTGFVQPQHF. In nucleotides, the CDR3 is TGTGCCAGCAGTACAGGATTTGTTCAGCCCCAGCATTTT.

The chain carries TRBV10-2 and TRBJ2-7; TRBD1 might be the D (6 bases). Germline V lookup: CDR1 WSHSY, CDR2 SAAADI. The CDR3 spans 15 residues. The V gene lost 4 bases and the J gene lost 1 base, with 14 bases spanning the gap. The CDR3 coding sequence is TGCGCCAGCAGTGCAAGGGGGTCAACGTCCTACGAGCAGTACTTC. This encodes CASSARGSTSYEQYF.

The gene calls are TRBV9 and TRBJ1-1, with D maybe TRBD1 (6 bases). Deletions cut 0 bases from V and 4 bases from J, with 16 bases between. Germline V CDR1 and CDR2: SGDLS, YYNGEE. This CDR3 is built from 16 residues. CDR3 nucleotides: TGTGCCAGCAGCGTAGGAGGGGGGGTTGCGGGCACTGAAGCTTTCTTT. This encodes CASSVGGGVAGTEAFF.

The CDR3 DNA reads as TGTGCCAGCAGCACCAGGGGGCGCCGGCAGCCCCAGCATTTT. Protein sequence: CASSTRGRRQPQHF. This chain connects TRBV21-1 to TRBJ1-5; whether TRBD1, the table's D call, matches the DNA was not checked. TRBV21-1 is annotated as a pseudogene. The CDR3 is 14 residues long.

The genes are TRBV6-1 and TRBJ2-7, with 7 positions matching TRBD1. The germline gives CDR1 MNHNS, CDR2 SASEGT. CDR3 length: 15 residues. J lost 6 bases, V lost 5 bases, and 13 bases had no gene match. CDR3 amino acids: CASSQIGDSFSEQYF. CDR3 nucleotide sequence: TGTGCCAGCAGTCAAATTGGGGACAGTTTCTCCGAGCAGTACTTC.

DNA of the CDR3: TGTGCCAGCAGCTTGGCAGGGACTAATATGAACACTGAAGCTTTCTTT. This sequence encodes CASSLAGTNMNTEAFF. The V gene is TRBV5-6, the J gene TRBJ1-1; tentative D call: TRBD1 (5 bases). Germline V gene data show CDR1 as SGHDT and CDR2 as YYEEEE. The CDR3 is 16 amino acids. V shed 0 bases and J shed 0 bases, with 12 bases lying between them. The full variable domain, in which reference TRBV5-6 and TRBJ1-1 provide the parts outside the CDR3, is DAGVTQSPTHLIKTRGQQVTLRCSPKSGHDTVSWYQQALGQGPQFIFQYYEEEERQRGNFPDRFSGHQFPNYSSELNVNALLLGDSALYLCASSLAGTNMNTEAFFGQGTRLTVV.

The rearrangement uses TRBV5-4 and TRBJ1-2; D possibly corresponds to TRBD1 (6 bases). Looked up from germline, CDR1 is SGHNT and CDR2 is YYREEE (reference sequence). CDR3 length: 12 residues. V lost 7 bases and J 7 bases, leaving 14 bases between the germline ends. CDR3 nucleotide sequence: TGTGCCAGCCAGGGGTCGGGTCGTGGCTACACCTTC. Amino acids: CASQGSGRGYTF.

The chain combines TRBV10-2 with TRBJ2-7; TRBD1 agrees at 8 bases. Losses at the gene ends were 2 bases for V and 1 base for J; bases not matched to a gene: 7. The CDR3 has 16 amino acids. Germline-derived CDR1 and CDR2 are WSHSY and SAAADI. The CDR3, as DNA: TGCGCCAGCAGTGAGCCCCAGGGGGCTTTTTCCTACGAGCAGTACTTC. It yields the protein CASSEPQGAFSYEQYF.

The chain has TRBV27 and TRBJ2-2, with 14 bases matching TRBD2. The CDR3 contains 15 residues. With 5 bases clipped from V and 7 bases from J, the junction kept 3 bases outside the gene matches. The germline gives CDR1 MNHEY, CDR2 SMNVEV (reference sequence). The CDR3 region has the DNA TGTGCCAGCAGTGGGACTAGCGGGAGAATCGGGGAGCTGTTTTTT. As protein: CASSGTSGRIGELFF.

The rearrangement uses TRBV15 and TRBJ1-4; 10 nucleotides line up with TRBD1. This CDR3 contains 14 residues. V lost 5 bases to trimming and J lost 8 bases; unmatched junction nucleotides: 5. CDR1 is LNHNV and CDR2 is YYDKDF in the germline V gene (reference sequence). In DNA form, the CDR3 reads TGTGCCACCAGCGGAGGACAGGGGGACGAAAAACTGTTTTTT. This translates into CATSGGQGDEKLFF.

This chain's CDR3 is CASSKRDITDTQYF. The DNA of the CDR3 is TGTGCCAGCAGCAAACGGGACATAACAGATACGCAGTATTTT. The V call is TRBV13, the J call TRBJ2-3, with D possibly matching TRBD1 (6 bases). The CDR3 covers 14 residues. The germline V and J ends were trimmed by 5 bases and 3 bases, with 12 bases remaining between them. The V gene's germline CDR1 is PRHDT and CDR2 FYEKMQ (reference sequence).